What follows is one T cell receptor beta chain and its context. The ends lost 6 bases at V and 2 bases at J; junction bases unmatched: 7. The germline gives CDR1 LGHNT, CDR2 FRNRAP. CDR3 length: 15 amino acids. The entry originates in a study of blood T cell repertoires in COVID-19. Whole-study context: Both acute and convalescent COVID-19 samples were obtained from the United States, Italy and Spain.

Using immunoSEQ multiplex PCR, the repertoire was profiled, and TCRdb retains in-frame clones only, with some absent. The repertoire includes roughly 570,000 clones, approximately 88% of them detected once, and around 8% sits in the top ten. A Seattle source enrolled patients during active infection and followed them longitudinally. The sequenced material came from peripheral blood. This sequence originates from a woman aged 45 to 65 with COVID-19, enrolled during active disease. This chain links TRBV12-5 with TRBJ1-5, with 7 bases identical to TRBD1. The CDR3 sequence is CASGGNRGGNQPQHF. The CDR3 DNA follows: TGTGCTAGTGGGGGCAACAGGGGAGGCAATCAGCCCCAGCATTTT.